These T cell receptor beta chains were read from a single sample in a study of glioma-infiltrating T cells after dendritic cell vaccination. Clones were read by immunoSEQ multiplex PCR, and TCRdb kept only the in-frame ones, dropping some. The sample gives roughly 83,000 clones, 85% to 90% of which show up once; around 14% is in the top ten. Here the sequenced sample was blood, taken before dendritic cell vaccination. These receptors were taken from a human donor with glioblastoma. Both conserved end residues are part of each CDR3. Rows give clone size only sometimes, using once, few, many, or a class for an expanded clone.

abundance: NA; v_gene: TRBV7-2; CDR3aa: CASSDSTNEKLFF
abundance: NA; v_gene: TRBV28; CDR3aa: CASSFLVGYGRGSYEQYF
abundance: NA; v_gene: TRBV5-8; CDR3aa: CASSGGAVTEAFF
abundance: NA; v_gene: TRBV5-1; CDR3aa: CASSLLSGGAYEQYF
abundance: NA; v_gene: TRBV30; CDR3aa: CAWQSQAGETQYF
abundance: NA; v_gene: TRBV4-2; CDR3aa: CASSQDQGGSTNTQYF
abundance: NA; v_gene: TRBV5-6; CDR3aa: CASSPDRGLKSSYNEQFF
abundance: NA; v_gene: TRBV11-3; CDR3aa: CASSPSLGRDNEQFF
abundance: NA; v_gene: TRBV6-5; CDR3aa: CASSSGTGSYNEQFF
abundance: NA; v_gene: TRBV7-2; CDR3aa: CASSFSGAGDEQFF
abundance: NA; v_gene: TRBV9; CDR3aa: CASSDTGNTIYF
abundance: NA; v_gene: TRBV18; CDR3aa: CASSPGQSQETQYF
abundance: NA; v_gene: TRBV27; CDR3aa: CASSKAGGRRNEQFF
abundance: NA; v_gene: TRBV5-1; CDR3aa: CASSLAASGGAEAETQYF
abundance: NA; v_gene: TRBV18; CDR3aa: CASSPRRGGSNTEAFF
abundance: NA; v_gene: TRBV7-2; CDR3aa: CASSFSGTSGGGDTQYF
abundance: NA; v_gene: TRBV27; CDR3aa: CASSLTGTSYEQYF
abundance: NA; v_gene: TRBV14; CDR3aa: CASSQGGTPYEQYF
abundance: NA; v_gene: TRBV5-1; CDR3aa: CASSIRGVADGYTF
abundance: NA; v_gene: TRBV27; CDR3aa: CASTNGGMNTEAFF
abundance: NA; v_gene: TRBV7-8; CDR3aa: CASREENSGNTIYF
abundance: once; v_gene: TRBV5-1; CDR3aa: CASSLASGFDEQFF
abundance: NA; v_gene: TRBV10-3; CDR3aa: CAISSGGNSNEKLFF
abundance: NA; v_gene: TRBV4-2; CDR3aa: CASSQDGGRAAAYNEQFF
abundance: NA; v_gene: TRBV6-1; CDR3aa: CASRDRGQKYEQYF
abundance: NA; v_gene: TRBV5-1; CDR3aa: CASRAGQSAYEQYF
abundance: once; v_gene: TRBV29-1; CDR3aa: CSVGSRGSYNEQFF
abundance: NA; v_gene: TRBV9; CDR3aa: CASSPHEGAGYTF
abundance: NA; v_gene: TRBV7-6; CDR3aa: CASSLGASGAGELFF
abundance: NA; v_gene: TRBV30; CDR3aa: CAWSPTGWGANVLTF
abundance: NA; v_gene: TRBV6-5; CDR3aa: CASSSQGTSGSYEQYF
abundance: NA; v_gene: TRBV4-1; CDR3aa: CASSQGLGAQETQYF
abundance: NA; v_gene: TRBV6-6; CDR3aa: CASSFSAGTNTGELFF
abundance: NA; v_gene: TRBV6-6; CDR3aa: CASSYSLQPQHF